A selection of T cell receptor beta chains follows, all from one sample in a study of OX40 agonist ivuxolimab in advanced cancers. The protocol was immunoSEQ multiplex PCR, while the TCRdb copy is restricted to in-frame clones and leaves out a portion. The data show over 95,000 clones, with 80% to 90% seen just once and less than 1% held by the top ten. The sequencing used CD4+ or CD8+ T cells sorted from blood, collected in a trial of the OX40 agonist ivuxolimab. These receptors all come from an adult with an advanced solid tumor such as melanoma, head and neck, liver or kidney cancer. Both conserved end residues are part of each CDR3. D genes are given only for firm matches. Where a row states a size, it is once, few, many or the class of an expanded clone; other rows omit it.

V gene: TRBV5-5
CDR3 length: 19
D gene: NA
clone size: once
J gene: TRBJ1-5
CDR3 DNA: TGTGCCAGCAGCAACGGACAGTTTTCGGCCGGGTGGTTGAATCAGCCCCAGCATTTT
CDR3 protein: CASSNGQFSAGWLNQPQHF

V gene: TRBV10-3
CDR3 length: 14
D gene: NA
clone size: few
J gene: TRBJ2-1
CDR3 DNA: TGTGCCATCCAATACTCGGCGATTTACAATGAGCAGTTCTTC
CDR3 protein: CAIQYSAIYNEQFF

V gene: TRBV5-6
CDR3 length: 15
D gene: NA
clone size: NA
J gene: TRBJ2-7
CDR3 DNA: TGTGCCAGCAGTTGGACGGACCGTTCCTTCTACGAGCAGTACTTC
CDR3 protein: CASSWTDRSFYEQYF

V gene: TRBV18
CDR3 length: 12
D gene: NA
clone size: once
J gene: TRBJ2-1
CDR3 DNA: TGTGCCAGCTCACCCTCTTCTCGTGAGCAGTTCTTC
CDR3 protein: CASSPSSREQFF

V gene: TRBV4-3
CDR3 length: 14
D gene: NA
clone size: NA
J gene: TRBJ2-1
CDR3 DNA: TGCGCCAGCAGCCAACAGGGGTCCTACAATGAGCAGTTCTTC
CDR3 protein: CASSQQGSYNEQFF

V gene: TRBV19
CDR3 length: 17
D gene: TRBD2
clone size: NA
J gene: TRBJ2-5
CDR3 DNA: TGTGCCACCAAAACCCGGGCCAGCGGGGGGTACCAAGAGACCCAGTACTTC
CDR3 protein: CATKTRASGGYQETQYF

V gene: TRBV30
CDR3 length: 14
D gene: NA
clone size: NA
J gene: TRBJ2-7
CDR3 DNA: TGTGCCTGGAGTGTAAAGGGGTTACCCTACGAGCAGTACTTC
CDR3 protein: CAWSVKGLPYEQYF

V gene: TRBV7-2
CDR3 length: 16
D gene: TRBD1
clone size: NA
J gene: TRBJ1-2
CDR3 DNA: TGTGCCAGCAGCTTAGCGGACAGGGGTGGGCCGGGAGGCTACACCTTC
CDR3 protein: CASSLADRGGPGGYTF

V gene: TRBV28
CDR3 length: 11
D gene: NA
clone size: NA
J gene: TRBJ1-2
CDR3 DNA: TGTGCCAGCAGTTCCACATATGGCTACACCTTC
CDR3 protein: CASSSTYGYTF

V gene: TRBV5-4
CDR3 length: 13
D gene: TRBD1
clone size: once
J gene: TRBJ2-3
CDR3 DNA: TGTGCCAGCAGCTCGACAGGGGAAAGGACGCAGTATTTT
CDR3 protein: CASSSTGERTQYF

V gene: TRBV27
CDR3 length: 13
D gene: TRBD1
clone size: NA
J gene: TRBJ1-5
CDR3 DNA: TGTGCCAGCAGTCCCAGGGGGGGCCAGCCCCAGCATTTT
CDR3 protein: CASSPRGGQPQHF

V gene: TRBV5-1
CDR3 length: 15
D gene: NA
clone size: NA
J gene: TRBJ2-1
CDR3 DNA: TGCGCCAGCAGCCCGGGGATTGGGGGCCCAGCTAGCCCGTTCTTC
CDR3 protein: CASSPGIGGPASPFF

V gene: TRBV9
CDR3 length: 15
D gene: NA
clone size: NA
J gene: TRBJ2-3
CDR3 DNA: TGTGCCAGCACCCGTAGGGGGGACCGCACAGATACGCAGTATTTT
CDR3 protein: CASTRRGDRTDTQYF

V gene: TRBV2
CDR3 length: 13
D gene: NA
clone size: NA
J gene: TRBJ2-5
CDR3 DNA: TGTGCCAGCAGTGCATCGTACCAAGAGACCCAGTACTTC
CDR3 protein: CASSASYQETQYF

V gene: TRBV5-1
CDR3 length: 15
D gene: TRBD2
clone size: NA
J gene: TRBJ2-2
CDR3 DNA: TGCGCCAGCAGTAGACTAGCGGGTACTACCGGGGAGCTGTTTTTT
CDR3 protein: CASSRLAGTTGELFF

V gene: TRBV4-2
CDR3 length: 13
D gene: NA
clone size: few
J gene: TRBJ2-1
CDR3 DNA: TGTGCCAGCAGTCCCCGGATTGACAATGAGCAGTTCTTC
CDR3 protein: CASSPRIDNEQFF

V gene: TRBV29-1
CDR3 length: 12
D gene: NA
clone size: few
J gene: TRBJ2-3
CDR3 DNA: TGCAGCGTTCGTTATAGCACAGATACGCAGTATTTT
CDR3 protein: CSVRYSTDTQYF

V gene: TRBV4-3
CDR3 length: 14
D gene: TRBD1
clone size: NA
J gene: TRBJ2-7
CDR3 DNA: TGCGCCAGCAGCCAAGGAATGACAGGGTTCGAGCAGTACTTC
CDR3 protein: CASSQGMTGFEQYF

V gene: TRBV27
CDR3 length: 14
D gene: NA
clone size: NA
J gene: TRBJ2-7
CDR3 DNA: TGTGCCAGCAGTTTAAATTGGGGGCCCTACGAGCAGTACTTC
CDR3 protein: CASSLNWGPYEQYF

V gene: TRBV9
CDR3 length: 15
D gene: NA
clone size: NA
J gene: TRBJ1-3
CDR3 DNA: TGTGCCAGCAGCGTAGGGGTAGTAACTGGAAACACCATATATTTT
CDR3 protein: CASSVGVVTGNTIYF

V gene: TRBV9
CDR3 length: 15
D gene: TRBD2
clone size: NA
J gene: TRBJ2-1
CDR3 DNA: TGTGCCAGCAGCGTAGGAGGCGGGGGGGCCAATGAGCAGTTCTTC
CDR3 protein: CASSVGGGGANEQFF

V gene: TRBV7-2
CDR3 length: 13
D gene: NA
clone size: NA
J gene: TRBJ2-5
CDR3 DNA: TGTGCCAGCAGCCCCACGACGGGAGAGACCCAGTACTTC
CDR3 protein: CASSPTTGETQYF

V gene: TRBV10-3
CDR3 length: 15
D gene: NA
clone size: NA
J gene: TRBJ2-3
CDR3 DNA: TGTGCCATCAGTCCCGGCCTTTCTAGCACAGATACGCAGTATTTT
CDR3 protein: CAISPGLSSTDTQYF

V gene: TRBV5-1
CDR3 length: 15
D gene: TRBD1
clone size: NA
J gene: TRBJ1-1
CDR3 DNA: TGCGCCAGCAGCTTGGGGACAGGAACGAACACTGAAGCTTTCTTT
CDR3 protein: CASSLGTGTNTEAFF

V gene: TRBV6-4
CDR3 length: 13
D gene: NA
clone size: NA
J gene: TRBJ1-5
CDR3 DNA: TGTGCCAGCAGTGAACAGGGCAATCAGCCCCAGCATTTT
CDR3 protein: CASSEQGNQPQHF

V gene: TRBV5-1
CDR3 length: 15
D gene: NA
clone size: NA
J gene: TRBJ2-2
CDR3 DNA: TGCGCCAGCAGCACGACCGGGACGGAGCCCGGGGAGCTGTTTTTT
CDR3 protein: CASSTTGTEPGELFF

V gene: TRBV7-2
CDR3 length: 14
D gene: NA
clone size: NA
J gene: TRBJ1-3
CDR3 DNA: TGTGCCAGCAGCCCGACTTGGTCTGGAAACACCATATATTTT
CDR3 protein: CASSPTWSGNTIYF

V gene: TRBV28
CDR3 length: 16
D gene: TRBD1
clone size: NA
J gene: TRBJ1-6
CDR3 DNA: TGTGCCAGCAGTTCGGGGGGACAGGGACTAGGATCACCCCTCCACTTT
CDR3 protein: CASSSGGQGLGSPLHF

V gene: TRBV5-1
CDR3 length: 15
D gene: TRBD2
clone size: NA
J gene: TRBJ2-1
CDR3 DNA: TGCGCCAGCAGCCCGGGGGGCGGGGGGAGCAATGAGCAGTTCTTC
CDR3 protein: CASSPGGGGSNEQFF

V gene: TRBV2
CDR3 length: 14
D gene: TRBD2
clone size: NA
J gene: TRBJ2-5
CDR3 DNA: TGTGCCAGCTCGGAGACTAGCGGGGTAGAGACCCAGTACTTC
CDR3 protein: CASSETSGVETQYF

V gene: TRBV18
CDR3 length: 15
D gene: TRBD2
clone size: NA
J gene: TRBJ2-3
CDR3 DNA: TGTGCCAGCTCACCCCGGGGGGTCGGGGCAGATACGCAGTATTTT
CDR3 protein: CASSPRGVGADTQYF

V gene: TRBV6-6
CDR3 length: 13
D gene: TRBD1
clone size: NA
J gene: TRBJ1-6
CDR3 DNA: TGTGCCACCCGGGACAGGGTTAATTCACCCCTCCACTTT
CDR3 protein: CATRDRVNSPLHF

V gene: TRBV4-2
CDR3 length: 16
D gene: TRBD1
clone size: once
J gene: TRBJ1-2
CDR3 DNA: TGTGCCAGCAGCCAAGTGACAGGGAAGGGGCTTAGTGGCTACACCTTC
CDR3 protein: CASSQVTGKGLSGYTF

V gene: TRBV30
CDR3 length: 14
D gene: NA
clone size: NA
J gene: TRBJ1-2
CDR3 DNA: TGTGCCTGGGGGGGACTGAGGGGTAACTATGGCTACACCTTC
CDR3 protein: CAWGGLRGNYGYTF

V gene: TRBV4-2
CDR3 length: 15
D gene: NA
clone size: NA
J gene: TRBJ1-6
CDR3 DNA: TGTGCCAGCAGCCAAGATGTACAGGATCACTCACCCCTCCACTTT
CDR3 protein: CASSQDVQDHSPLHF

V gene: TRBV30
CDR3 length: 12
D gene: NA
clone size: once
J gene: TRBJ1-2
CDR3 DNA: TGTGCCTGGAGTTTCGGCGGGGCATCCTACACCTTC
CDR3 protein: CAWSFGGASYTF

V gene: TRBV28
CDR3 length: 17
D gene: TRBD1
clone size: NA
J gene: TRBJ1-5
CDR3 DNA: TGTGCCAGCACCCCTTTCGGGGGACAGCTAATAAATCAGCCCCAGCATTTT
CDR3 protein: CASTPFGGQLINQPQHF

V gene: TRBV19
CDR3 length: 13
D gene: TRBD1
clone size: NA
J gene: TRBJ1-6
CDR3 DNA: TGTGCCAGTCACCGGGACAGAGATTCACCCCTCCACTTT
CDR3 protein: CASHRDRDSPLHF

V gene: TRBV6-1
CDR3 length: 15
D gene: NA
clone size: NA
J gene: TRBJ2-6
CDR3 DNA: TGTGCCAGCAGTGAGACAGCGGCGGGGGCCAACGTCCTGACTTTC
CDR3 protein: CASSETAAGANVLTF

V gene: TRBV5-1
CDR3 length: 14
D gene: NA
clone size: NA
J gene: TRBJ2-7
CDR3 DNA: TGCGCCAGCAGCTTGGACAGGGAGGTCTACGAGCAGTACTTC
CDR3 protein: CASSLDREVYEQYF

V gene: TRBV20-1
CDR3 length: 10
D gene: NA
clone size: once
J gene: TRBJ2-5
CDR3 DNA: TGCAGTGTGAGCCAAGAGACCCAGTACTTC
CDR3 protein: CSVSQETQYF

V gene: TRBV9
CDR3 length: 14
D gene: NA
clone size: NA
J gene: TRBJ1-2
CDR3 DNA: TGTGCCAGCAGCGTAGTGGGCACGGGCTATGGCTACACCTTC
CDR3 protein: CASSVVGTGYGYTF

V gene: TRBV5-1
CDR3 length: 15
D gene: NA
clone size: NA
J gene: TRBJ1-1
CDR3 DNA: TGCGCCAGCAGCTTGGGTGGGACGGCGAACACTGAAGCTTTCTTT
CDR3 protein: CASSLGGTANTEAFF

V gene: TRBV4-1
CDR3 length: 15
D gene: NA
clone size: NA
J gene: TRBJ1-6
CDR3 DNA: TGCGCCAGCAGCCAAGATCGAGTAAATAATTCACCCCTCCACTTT
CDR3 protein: CASSQDRVNNSPLHF

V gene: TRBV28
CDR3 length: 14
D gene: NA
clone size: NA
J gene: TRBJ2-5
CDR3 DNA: TGTGCCAGCAGTTGGACGGGGAATCGAGAGACCCAGTACTTC
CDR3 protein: CASSWTGNRETQYF

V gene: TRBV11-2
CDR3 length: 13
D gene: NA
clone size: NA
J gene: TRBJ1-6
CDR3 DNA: TGTGCCAGCAGCCGAAGTCTCTATTCACCCCTCCACTTT
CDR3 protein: CASSRSLYSPLHF

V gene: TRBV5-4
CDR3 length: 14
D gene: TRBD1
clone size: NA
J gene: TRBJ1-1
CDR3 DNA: TGTGCCAGCTCGGGACAGGGGTTGAAAACTGAAGCTTTCTTT
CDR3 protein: CASSGQGLKTEAFF

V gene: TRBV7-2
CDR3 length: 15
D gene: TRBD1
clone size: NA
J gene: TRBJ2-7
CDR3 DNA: TGTGCCAGCTTTTACAGGGGGGTTTCAACCTACGAGCAGTACTTC
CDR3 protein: CASFYRGVSTYEQYF

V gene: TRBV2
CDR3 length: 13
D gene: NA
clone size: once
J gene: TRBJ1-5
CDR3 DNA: TGTGCCAGCAGACGCGAAGGGGATCAGCCCCAGCATTTT
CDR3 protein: CASRREGDQPQHF

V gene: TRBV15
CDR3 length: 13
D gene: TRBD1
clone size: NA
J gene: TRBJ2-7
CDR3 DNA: TGTGCCACCAGCAGAGGACAGGGATCCGAGCAGTACTTC
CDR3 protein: CATSRGQGSEQYF

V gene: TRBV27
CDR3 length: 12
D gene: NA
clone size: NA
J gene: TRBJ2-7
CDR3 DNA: TGTGCCAGCAAAGGACAGACCTACGAGCAGTACTTC
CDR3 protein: CASKGQTYEQYF

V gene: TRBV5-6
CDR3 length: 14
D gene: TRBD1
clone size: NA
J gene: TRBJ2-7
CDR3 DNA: TGTGCCAGCAGCTTTGGACAGGGAACCTACGAGCAGTACTTC
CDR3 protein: CASSFGQGTYEQYF

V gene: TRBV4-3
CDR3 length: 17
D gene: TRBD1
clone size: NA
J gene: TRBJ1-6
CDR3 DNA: TGCGCCAGCAGCCCAGGTTACGGGACAGGGGATAATTCACCCCTCCACTTT
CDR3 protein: CASSPGYGTGDNSPLHF

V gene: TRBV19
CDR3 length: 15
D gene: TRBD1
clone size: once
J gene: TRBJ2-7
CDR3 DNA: TGTGCCAGTAGTAGAACCGGGACAGGGCTCTACGAGCAGTACTTC
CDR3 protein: CASSRTGTGLYEQYF